This entry lists 22 T cell receptor beta chains sequenced from one sample in a study of identifying expanded T cells in peripheral blood. Here immunoSEQ multiplex PCR was the method, and the copy in TCRdb shows in-frame clones only, minus some. The data show some 91,000 clones, approximately 90% seen once. Sequenced sample: blood. The receptor set was obtained from a person aged 18 to 75 in good health.

V and J are TRBV4-3 and TRBJ1-1; D might be TRBD1 (5 bases). This CDR3 region has 15 residues. CDR1 and CDR2 from the germline V gene are LGHNA and YSLEER. Deletions cut 0 bases from V and 1 base from J, with 9 bases between. The CDR3 is CASSQESGGNTEAFF. For the CDR3, the DNA is TGCGCCAGCAGCCAAGAGTCCGGGGGGAACACTGAAGCTTTCTTT.

Remarks on this clone: Its ends do not fully match the called genes, so a read error is possible. The chain carries TRBV2 and TRBJ2-5; D is ambiguous. This CDR3 spans 13 amino acids. Per the germline V gene, CDR1 is SNHLY and CDR2 is FYNNEI. CDR3 region: CASTGRPQGTQYF. Written as DNA, the CDR3 is TGTGCCAGCACCGGACGGCCTCAAGGGACCCAGTACTTC. The whole variable domain, remainder taken from reference TRBV2 and TRBJ2-5, is EPEVTQTPSHQVTQMGQEVILRCVPISNHLYFYWYRQILGQKVEFLVSFYNNEISEKSEIFDDQFSVERPDGSNFTLKIRSTKLEDSAMYFCASTGRPQGTQYFGPGTRLLVL.

The chain has TRBV18 and TRBJ2-7; weak D call: TRBD2 (6 bases). Germline V gene data show CDR1 as KGHSH and CDR2 as LQKENI. With 1 base removed from V and 6 bases from J, the gap between germline ends came to 13 bases. The CDR3 extends over 14 amino acids. The CDR3 DNA is TGTGCCAGCTCACCACTCCCGGGGGAGAGCGAGCAGTACTTC. Translated, it gives CASSPLPGESEQYF.

This sequence joins TRBV7-8 and TRBJ2-7; 7 bases are shared with TRBD2. The germline CDR1 and CDR2 sequences are SGHVS and FQNEAQ. The V segment lost 5 bases and the J segment 2 bases; nucleotides outside the gene matches: 6. This CDR3 has 14 residues. The DNA for the CDR3 is TGTGCCAGCAGCCCAGGCGGGGGACCCTACGAGCAGTACTTC. Amino acids: CASSPGGGPYEQYF.

This chain uses TRBV2 with TRBJ1-4, with 11 nucleotides matching TRBD1. The CDR3 extends over 15 amino acids. From germline, CDR1 is SNHLY and CDR2 FYNNEI. J gave up 11 bases and V 5 bases, and 10 bases lay outside the gene matches. The CDR3 DNA reads TGTGCCAGCAGTACCGGGACAGGGGGACTCGTTAAACTGTTTTTT. Translated, it gives CASSTGTGGLVKLFF.

This chain connects TRBV19 to TRBJ1-5, with D possibly TRBD1 on 6 matching bases. This CDR3 has 13 residues. V was pared by 6 bases and J by 4 bases, with 10 bases between. Germline-derived CDR1 and CDR2 are LNHDA and SQIVND (reference sequence). The CDR3 protein is CASRKDRNQPQHF. In nucleotides, the CDR3 is TGTGCCAGTAGAAAAGACAGGAATCAGCCCCAGCATTTT. The full variable domain, in which reference TRBV19 and TRBJ1-5 provide the parts outside the CDR3, is DGGITQSPKYLFRKEGQNVTLSCEQNLNHDAMYWYRQDPGQGLRLIYYSQIVNDFQKGDIAEGYSVSREKKESFPLTVTSAQKNPTAFYLCASRKDRNQPQHFGDGTRLSIL.

This clone came up once. The chain is built from TRBV29-1 and TRBJ2-4; weak D call: TRBD1 (5 bases). The CDR3 has 13 residues. Germline V lookup: CDR1 SQVTM, CDR2 ANQGSEA. V was shortened by 5 bases and J by 7 bases, with 15 bases between the two germline ends. The CDR3, as DNA: TGCAGCGTTTATAGACCAGGGTGGAACATTCAGTACTTC. It encodes CSVYRPGWNIQYF.

V usage is TRBV15 and J usage is TRBJ2-3, with no clear D. V was pared by 0 bases and J by 2 bases, with 9 bases between. This CDR3 spans 15 amino acids. Germline values: CDR1 LNHNV, CDR2 YYDKDF (reference sequence). CDR3 sequence (DNA): TGTGCCACCAGCAGAGAGAGTGAAGCCACAGATACGCAGTATTTT. It translates to CATSRESEATDTQYF.

The chain recombines TRBV23-1 with TRBJ1-5, with D perhaps TRBD1 (5 bases). TRBV23-1 is sorted into the ORF group, with uncertain function. The CDR3 covers 16 residues. With 4 bases removed from V and 3 bases from J, the gap between germline ends came to 16 bases. The CDR3 DNA is TGCGCCAGCAGTCTAGGGTCCCGGGGGTACAATCAGCCCCAGCATTTT. It yields the protein CASSLGSRGYNQPQHF.

The J gene is TRBJ2-7, the V gene TRBV6-1, with 14 bases fitting TRBD2. Germline-derived CDR1 and CDR2 are MNHNS and SASEGT. The CDR3 has 16 residues. V was pared by 1 base and J by 4 bases, with 3 bases of the junction left unmatched. CDR3 bases: TGTGCCAGCAGTGAAGATGGGACTAGCGGGGGATACGAGCAGTACTTC. It is translated as CASSEDGTSGGYEQYF.

J is TRBJ1-6 and V is TRBV5-1, with unresolved D. V dropped 0 bases and J dropped 1 base, with 2 bases sitting between them. The germline V gene encodes CDR1 SGHRS and CDR2 YFSETQ. This CDR3 contains 14 residues. CDR3 sequence (DNA): TGCGCCAGCAGCTTGGGGTCCTATAATTCACCCCTCCACTTT. Encoded protein: CASSLGSYNSPLHF.

The chain joins TRBV7-8 to TRBJ1-3, with a tentative D call TRBD1 (5 bases). The CDR3 contains 15 residues. Germline CDR1 reads SGHVS; CDR2 reads FQNEAQ. V lost 2 bases, J lost 4 bases, and 12 bases lay in between. The CDR3 loop reads CASSLSTGTGNTIYF. As DNA, the CDR3 is TGTGCCAGCAGCTTAAGCACCGGGACGGGAAACACCATATATTTT.

V is TRBV7-2 and J is TRBJ1-2, with D hard to call. Per the germline V gene, CDR1 is SGHTA and CDR2 is FQGNSA. This CDR3 spans 13 amino acids. The V and J ends lost 2 bases and 3 bases respectively, with 7 bases between them. The CDR3: CASSLRVDYGYTF. The CDR3 bases are TGTGCCAGCAGCTTAAGGGTTGACTATGGCTACACCTTC.

The genes are TRBV5-1 and TRBJ2-1; 9 nucleotides agree with TRBD2. The CDR3 has 14 amino acids. V was pared by 4 bases and J by 5 bases, with 4 bases of the junction left unmatched. Germline lookup yields CDR1 SGHRS and CDR2 YFSETQ. CDR3 region: CASSLRLADNEQFF. The DNA for the CDR3 is TGCGCCAGCAGCCTCAGACTAGCGGACAATGAGCAGTTCTTC.

The rearrangement links TRBV30 to TRBJ1-5; a possible D gene is TRBD1 (5 bases). Deletions cut 2 bases from V and 4 bases from J, with 12 bases between. Germline-derived CDR1 and CDR2 are GTSNPN and SVGIG (reference sequence). This CDR3 contains 14 residues. The CDR3 loop reads CAWSRGAGNQPQHF. DNA of the CDR3: TGTGCCTGGAGTAGAGGGGCTGGGAATCAGCCCCAGCATTTT.

The chain recombines TRBV2 with TRBJ2-3; D call uncertain. Germline loops: CDR1 SNHLY, CDR2 FYNNEI. V was trimmed by 3 bases and J by 5 bases, leaving 6 bases between them. The CDR3 length is 12 residues. The CDR3 sequence is CASSEYGDTQYF. CDR3 in DNA: TGTGCCAGCAGTGAGTACGGAGATACGCAGTATTTT.

The V and J genes are TRBV10-1 and TRBJ2-4; 7 nucleotides line up with TRBD1. The germline CDR1 and CDR2 sequences are WNHNN and SYGVQD (reference sequence). This CDR3 is built from 14 residues. Trimming removed 3 bases from V and 6 bases from J; junction bases left unmatched: 5. The CDR3 nucleotides are TGCGCCAGCAGTGAATCAGGGGGTCCAAACATTCAGTACTTC. Protein sequence: CASSESGGPNIQYF.

The chain couples TRBV27 to TRBJ2-7; 7 bases line up with TRBD2. Trimming cost V 5 bases and J 6 bases; bases outside gene matches: 16. The length of the CDR3 is 16 residues. From germline, CDR1 is MNHEY and CDR2 SMNVEV (reference sequence). CDR3 nucleotides: TGTGCCAGCAGTCCACGGAGGGGTTCGGGGGGAGGCGAGCAGTACTTC. This encodes CASSPRRGSGGGEQYF.

The chain couples TRBV20-1 to TRBJ2-7; no definite D call. Trimming stripped 0 bases from V and 2 bases from J, with 2 bases between. Germline CDR1 reads DFQATT; CDR2 reads SNEGSKA (reference sequence). This CDR3 has 11 residues. The CDR3 loop reads CSARDAYEQYF. The CDR3 DNA is TGCAGTGCTAGAGATGCCTACGAGCAGTACTTC.

The chain couples TRBV18 to TRBJ1-1, with D possibly being TRBD1 (5 bases). Germline V gives CDR1 KGHSH, CDR2 LQKENI. V was trimmed by 6 bases and J by 1 base, leaving 15 bases between them. The CDR3 runs to 15 residues. CDR3 in DNA: TGTGCCAGCTCCCCCCGGGCAGGGACGAACACTGAAGCTTTCTTT. It specifies CASSPRAGTNTEAFF.

V gene TRBV28 combines with J gene TRBJ1-4; TRBD1 is a possible D gene (5 bases). The CDR3 spans 15 residues. Per germline, CDR1 MDHEN and CDR2 SYDVKM. Trimming took 6 bases from V and 7 from J, leaving 18 bases between them. For the CDR3, the DNA is TGTGCCAGCAGCCATTTGAATGCCGGGGGTGAAAAACTGTTTTTT. This codes for CASSHLNAGGEKLFF.

In regard to this clone: An end of the junction differs from the germline gene, which may be a read error. The chain is built from TRBV10-3 and TRBJ2-1, with D possibly being TRBD1 (5 bases). Germline-derived CDR1 and CDR2 are ENHRY and SYGVKD. The CDR3 runs 11 residues. The CDR3 region has the DNA TGTGCCATCAGTCCAGGGAATGGGCAGTTCTTC. Its translation: CAISPGNGQFF.